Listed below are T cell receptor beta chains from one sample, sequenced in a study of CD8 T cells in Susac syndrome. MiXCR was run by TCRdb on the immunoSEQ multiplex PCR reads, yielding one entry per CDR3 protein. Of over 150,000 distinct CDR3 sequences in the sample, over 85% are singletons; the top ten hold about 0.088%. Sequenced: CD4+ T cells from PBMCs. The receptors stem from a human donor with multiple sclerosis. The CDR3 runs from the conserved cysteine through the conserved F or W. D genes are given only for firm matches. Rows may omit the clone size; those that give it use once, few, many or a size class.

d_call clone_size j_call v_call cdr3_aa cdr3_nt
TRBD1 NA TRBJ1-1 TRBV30 CAFSRTGAHWIF TGTGCCTTCTCCAGGACAGGGGCCCATTGGATCTTT
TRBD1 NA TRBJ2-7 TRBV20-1 CSSSPPGTGGYEQYF TGCAGTTCCTCCCCGCCCGGGACAGGGGGCTACGAGCAGTACTTC
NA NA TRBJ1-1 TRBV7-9 CASSFKGWGAFF TGTGCCAGCAGTTTCAAGGGGTGGGGAGCTTTCTTT
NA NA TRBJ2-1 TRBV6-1 CASSEQRGGEQFF TGTGCCAGCAGTGAACAGAGGGGTGGCGAGCAGTTCTTC
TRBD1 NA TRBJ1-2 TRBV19 CASSILDRGSYGYTF TGTGCCAGTAGTATCTTGGACAGGGGGAGCTATGGCTACACCTTC
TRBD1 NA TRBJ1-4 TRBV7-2 CASSLGRGPEKLFF TGTGCCAGCAGCTTAGGGAGGGGGCCAGAAAAACTGTTTTTT
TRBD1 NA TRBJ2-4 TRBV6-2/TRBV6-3 CASSYGTGNIQYF TGTGCCAGCAGTTACGGGACAGGAAACATTCAGTACTTC
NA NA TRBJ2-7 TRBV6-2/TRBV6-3 CASSYGQGFYEQYF TGTGCCAGCAGTTATGGTCAGGGTTTCTACGAGCAGTACTTC
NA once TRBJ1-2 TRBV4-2 CASSQFYGYTF TGTGCCAGCAGCCAGTTTTACGGCTACACCTTC
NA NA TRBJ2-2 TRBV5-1 CASRGGTLNTGELFF TGCGCCAGCAGAGGGGGGACCTTGAACACCGGGGAGCTGTTTTTT
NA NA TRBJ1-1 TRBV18 CASSPTAPNTEAFF TGTGCCAGCTCACCGACAGCCCCGAACACTGAAGCTTTCTTT
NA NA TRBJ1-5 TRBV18 CASSSGPGGNQPQHF TGTGCCAGCTCATCCGGACCCGGGGGCAATCAGCCCCAGCATTTT
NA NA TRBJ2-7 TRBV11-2 CASSPIRRVGTYEQYF TGTGCCAGCAGCCCGATTAGGAGGGTCGGTACCTACGAGCAGTACTTC
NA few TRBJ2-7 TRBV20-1 CSAPTITGNLYEQYF TGCAGTGCTCCAACTATAACAGGGAATCTCTACGAGCAGTACTTC
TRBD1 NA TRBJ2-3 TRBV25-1 CASSESGTGDADTQYF TGTGCCAGCAGTGAAAGTGGGACAGGGGATGCAGATACGCAGTATTTT
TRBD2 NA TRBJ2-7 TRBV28 CASSSGGLAGASEQYF TGTGCCAGCAGTTCTGGAGGACTAGCGGGAGCATCCGAGCAGTACTTC
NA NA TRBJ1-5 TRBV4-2 CASSQHMGRGQPQHF TGTGCCAGCAGCCAGCACATGGGGAGGGGTCAGCCCCAGCATTTT
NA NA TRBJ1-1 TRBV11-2 CASSSQKVTEAFF TGTGCCAGCAGCTCCCAGAAGGTCACTGAAGCTTTCTTT
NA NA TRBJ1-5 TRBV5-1 CASSLGTQNQPQHF TGCGCCAGCAGCTTGGGTACACAGAATCAGCCCCAGCATTTT
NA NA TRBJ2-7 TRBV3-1 CASSQVRREQYF TGTGCCAGCAGCCAAGTGAGGCGGGAGCAGTACTTC
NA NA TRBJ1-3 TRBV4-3 CASSRPISGYHSGNTIYF TGCGCCAGCAGCCGACCAATCTCAGGGTACCACTCTGGAAACACCATATATTTT
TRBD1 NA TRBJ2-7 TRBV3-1 CASSQGTGGPYEQYF TGTGCCAGCAGCCAAGGGACAGGGGGCCCTTACGAGCAGTACTTC
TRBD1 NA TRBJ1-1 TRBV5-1 CASSLGWTGGTEAFF TGCGCCAGCAGCTTGGGTTGGACAGGGGGCACTGAAGCTTTCTTT
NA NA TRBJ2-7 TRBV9 CASSLPGGEQHF TGTGCCAGCAGCCTCCCCGGGGGCGAGCAGCACTTC
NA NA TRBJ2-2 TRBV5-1 CASSPLGPRDTGELFF TGCGCCAGCAGCCCCCTAGGACCCCGGGACACCGGGGAGCTGTTTTTT
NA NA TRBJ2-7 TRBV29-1 CSVERYETGRSYEQYF TGCAGCGTTGAAAGGTACGAGACAGGGAGGTCCTACGAGCAGTACTTC
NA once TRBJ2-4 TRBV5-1 CASSLGTLGRQNIQYF TGCGCCAGCAGCCTAGGGACGTTGGGACGTCAAAACATTCAGTACTTC
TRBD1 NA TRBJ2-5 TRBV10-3 CAIRGQGAGETQYF TGTGCCATCAGGGGACAGGGGGCTGGGGAGACCCAGTACTTC